This TCR beta chain was obtained from a study of ipilimumab plus nivolumab after autologous stem cell transplantation (dated by TCRdb to the early 2020s). At the level of the whole study: A median of about 5 ipilimumab doses and about 8 nivolumab doses was received by trial patients. The DLBCL cohort included primary refractory and relapsed disease, with 18-month progression-free survival of roughly 86% and 30% respectively. Patients undergoing autologous transplant for high-risk diffuse large B cell lymphoma, mature T cell lymphoma, or multiple myeloma were enrolled in the trial. Around 35 patients made up the trial's intent-to-treat population.

Checkpoint therapy was initiated 14 to 28 days after autologous transplant, and ipilimumab was administered at 1 mg/kg intravenously on day 1 of selected weeks. Nivolumab was administered at 3 mg/kg intravenously on day 1 of weeks 1, 4, 7, 10, and every two weeks through week 26. This Phase Ib clinical trial tested ipilimumab plus nivolumab, a combined checkpoint inhibition, as consolidation after autologous stem cell transplantation. The library came from the immunoSEQ multiplex PCR assay. TCRdb provides this immuneACCESS table in a form limited to in-frame rearrangements. Some clones are lacking; in checked studies, under half of them reflect an unresolved V gene, and why the rest are absent is not known. In this sample the table shows some 25,000 clones, roughly 84% of which occur a single time. Clones ranked in the top ten supply 4% to 6% of the sample. The research as a whole found: The authors stated that profiles of the T cell receptor repertoire, regulatory T cell phenotype and gut microbiota provided a biologic rationale for studying this approach further. Combined checkpoint inhibition as post-transplant consolidation was concluded by the authors to appear tolerable.

As concerns this clone: Its recognized antigen is unknown. Within one base of it there is no much larger clone, and no base qualities were kept.

From cysteine to phenylalanine, the CDR3 is 12 amino acids long. The sequence is cut down to CDR3 DNA, 36 bases in frame from base 1. V lost 5 bases and J lost 6 bases, and the count of bases not matched to a germline gene is 1. Looking up the germline V gene (reference sequence) yields CDR1 SEHNR and CDR2 FQNEAQ. Sequenced here: PBMCs, sampled in a trial of ipilimumab plus nivolumab as post-transplant consolidation. This sequence was found in a male donor with diffuse large B-cell lymphoma. The rearrangement joined TRBV7-9 to TRBJ2-3, with 8 central nucleotides matching TRBD2. The nucleotide sequence reads TGTGCCAGCAGCCGGACTAGCGATACGCAGTATTTT. This translates into CASSRTSDTQYF.